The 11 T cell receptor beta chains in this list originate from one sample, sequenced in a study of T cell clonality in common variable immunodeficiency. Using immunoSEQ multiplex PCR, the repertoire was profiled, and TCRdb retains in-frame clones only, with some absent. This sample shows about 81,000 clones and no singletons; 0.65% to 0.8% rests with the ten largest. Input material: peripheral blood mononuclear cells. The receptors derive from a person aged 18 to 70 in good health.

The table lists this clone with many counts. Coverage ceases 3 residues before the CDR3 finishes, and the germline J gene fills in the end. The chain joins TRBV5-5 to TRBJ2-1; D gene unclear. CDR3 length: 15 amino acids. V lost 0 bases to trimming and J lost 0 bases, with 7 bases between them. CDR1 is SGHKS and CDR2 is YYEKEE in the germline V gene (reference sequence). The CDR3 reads CASSLARFSYNEQFF. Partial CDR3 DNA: TGTGCCAGCAGCTTGGCACGGTTCTCCTACAATGAG.

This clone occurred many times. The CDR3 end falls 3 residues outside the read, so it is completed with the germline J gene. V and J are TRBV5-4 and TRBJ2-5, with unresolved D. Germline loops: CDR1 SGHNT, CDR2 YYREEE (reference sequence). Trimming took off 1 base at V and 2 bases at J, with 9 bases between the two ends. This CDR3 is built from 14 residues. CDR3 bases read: TGTGCCAGCAGCTTGTTGGCGGCACAAGAGACC. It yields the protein CASSLLAAQET. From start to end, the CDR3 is CASSLLAAQETQYF. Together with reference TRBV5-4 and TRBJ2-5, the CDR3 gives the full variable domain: ETGVTQSPTHLIKTRGQQVTLRCSSQSGHNTVSWYQQALGQGPQFIFQYYREEENGRGNFPPRFSGLQFPNYSSELNVNALELDDSALYLCASSLLAAQETQYFGPGTRLLVL.

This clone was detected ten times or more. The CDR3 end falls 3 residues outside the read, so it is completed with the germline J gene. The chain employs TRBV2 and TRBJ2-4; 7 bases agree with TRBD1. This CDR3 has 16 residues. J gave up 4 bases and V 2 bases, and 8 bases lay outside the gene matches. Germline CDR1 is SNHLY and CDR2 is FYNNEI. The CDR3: CASSEIGRGTKNIQYF. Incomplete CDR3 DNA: TGTGCCAGCAGTGAAATCGGCAGGGGGACGAAAAACATT.

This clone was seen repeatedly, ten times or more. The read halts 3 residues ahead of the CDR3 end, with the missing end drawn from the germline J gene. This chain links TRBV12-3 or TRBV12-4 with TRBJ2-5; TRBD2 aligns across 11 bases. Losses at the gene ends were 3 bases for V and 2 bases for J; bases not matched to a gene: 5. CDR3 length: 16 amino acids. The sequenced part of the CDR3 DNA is TGTGCCAGCAGTTTCCGGACTAGCGGGTTACAAGAGACC. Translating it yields CASSFRTSGLQET. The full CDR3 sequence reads CASSFRTSGLQETQYF.

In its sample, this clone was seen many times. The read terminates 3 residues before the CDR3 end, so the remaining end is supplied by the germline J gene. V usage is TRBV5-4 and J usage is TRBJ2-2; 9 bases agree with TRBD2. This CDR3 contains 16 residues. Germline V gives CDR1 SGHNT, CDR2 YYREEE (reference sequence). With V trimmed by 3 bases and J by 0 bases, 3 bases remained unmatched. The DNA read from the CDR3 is TGTGCCAGCAGCTACGGACTAGCGCCGAACACCGGGGAG. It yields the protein CASSYGLAPNTGE. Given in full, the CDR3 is CASSYGLAPNTGELFF.

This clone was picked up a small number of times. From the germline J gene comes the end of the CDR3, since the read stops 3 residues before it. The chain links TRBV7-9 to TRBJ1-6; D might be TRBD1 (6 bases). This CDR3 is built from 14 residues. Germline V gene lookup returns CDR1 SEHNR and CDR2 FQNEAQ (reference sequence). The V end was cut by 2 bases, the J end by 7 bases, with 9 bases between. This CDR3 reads CASSLNGQNSPLHF. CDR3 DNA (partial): TGTGCCAGCAGCTTAAACGGACAGAATTCACCC.

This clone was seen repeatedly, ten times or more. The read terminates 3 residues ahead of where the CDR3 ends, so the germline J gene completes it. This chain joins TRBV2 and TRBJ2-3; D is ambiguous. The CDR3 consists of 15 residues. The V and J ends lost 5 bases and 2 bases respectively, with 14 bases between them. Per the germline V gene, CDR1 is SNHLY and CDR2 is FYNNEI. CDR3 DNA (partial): TGTGCCAGCAGTTTACAGCAATCCTACACAGATACG. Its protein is CASSLQQSYTDT. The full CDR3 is CASSLQQSYTDTQYF.

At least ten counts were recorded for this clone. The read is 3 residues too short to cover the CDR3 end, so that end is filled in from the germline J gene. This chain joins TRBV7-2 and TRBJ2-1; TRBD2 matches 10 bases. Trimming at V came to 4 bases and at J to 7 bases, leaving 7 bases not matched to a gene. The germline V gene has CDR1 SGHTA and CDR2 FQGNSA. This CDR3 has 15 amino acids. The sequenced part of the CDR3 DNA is TGTGCCAGCAGCTCCGTAGCGGGAGGAAATAATGAG. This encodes CASSSVAGGNNE. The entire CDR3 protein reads CASSSVAGGNNEQFF. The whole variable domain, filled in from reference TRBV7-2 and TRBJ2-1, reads GAGVSQSPSNKVTEKGKDVELRCDPISGHTALYWYRQSLGQGLEFLIYFQGNSAPDKSGLPSDRFSAERTGGSVSTLTIQRTQQEDSAVYLCASSSVAGGNNEQFFGPGTRLTVL.

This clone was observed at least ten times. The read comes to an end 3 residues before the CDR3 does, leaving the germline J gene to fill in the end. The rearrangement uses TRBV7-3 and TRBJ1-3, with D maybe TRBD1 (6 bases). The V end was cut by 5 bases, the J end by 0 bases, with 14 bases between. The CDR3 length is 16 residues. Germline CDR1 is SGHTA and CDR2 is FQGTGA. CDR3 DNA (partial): TGTGCCAGCAGCCCCACGGGGGGCGTCTCTGGAAACACC. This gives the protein CASSPTGGVSGNT. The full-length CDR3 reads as CASSPTGGVSGNTIYF.

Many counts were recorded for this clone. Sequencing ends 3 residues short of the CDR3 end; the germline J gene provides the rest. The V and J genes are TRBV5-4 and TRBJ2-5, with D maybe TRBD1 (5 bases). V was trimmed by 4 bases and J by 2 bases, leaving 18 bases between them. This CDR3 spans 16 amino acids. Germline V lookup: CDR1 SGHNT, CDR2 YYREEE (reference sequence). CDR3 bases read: TGTGCCAGCAGCAACCCACAGGCCTACTTACAAGAGACC. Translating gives CASSNPQAYLQET. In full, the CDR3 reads CASSNPQAYLQETQYF.

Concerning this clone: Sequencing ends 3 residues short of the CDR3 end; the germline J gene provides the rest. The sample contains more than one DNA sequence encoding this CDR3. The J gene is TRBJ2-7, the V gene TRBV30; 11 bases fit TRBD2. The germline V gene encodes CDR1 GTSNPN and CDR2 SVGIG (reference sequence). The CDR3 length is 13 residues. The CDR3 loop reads CAWAGTSGYEQYF. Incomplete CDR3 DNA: TGTGCTTGGGCCGGGACTAGCGGCTACGAG. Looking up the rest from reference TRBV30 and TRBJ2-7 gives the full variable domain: SQTIHQWPATLVQPVGSPLSLECTVEGTSNPNLYWYRQAAGRGLQLLFYSVGIGQISSEVPQNLSASRPQDRQFILSSKKLLLSDSGFYLCAWAGTSGYEQYFGPGTRLTVT.